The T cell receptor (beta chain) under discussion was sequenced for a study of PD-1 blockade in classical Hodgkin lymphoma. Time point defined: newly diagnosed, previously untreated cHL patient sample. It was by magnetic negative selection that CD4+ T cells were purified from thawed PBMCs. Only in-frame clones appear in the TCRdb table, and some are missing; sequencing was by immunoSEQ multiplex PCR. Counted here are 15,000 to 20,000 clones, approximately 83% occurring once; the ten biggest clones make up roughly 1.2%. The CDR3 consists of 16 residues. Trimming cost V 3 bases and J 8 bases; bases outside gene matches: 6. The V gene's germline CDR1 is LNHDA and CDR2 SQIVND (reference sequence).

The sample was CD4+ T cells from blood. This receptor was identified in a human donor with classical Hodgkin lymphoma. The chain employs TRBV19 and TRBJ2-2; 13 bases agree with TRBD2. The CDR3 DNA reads TGTGCCAGTAGTATGGGACTAGCGGGAATGCGGGGGGAGCTGTTTTTT. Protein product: CASSMGLAGMRGELFF.